The entry below gives a single TCR beta chain sequence along with its context. The data derive from a study of shared clonotypes between healthy human individuals. The protocol was immunoSEQ multiplex PCR, while the TCRdb copy is restricted to in-frame clones and leaves out a portion. The sample contains about 2.3 million clones, around 90% of which appear only once. V was pared by 6 bases and J by 9 bases, with 18 bases between. This CDR3 has 14 residues. Germline V gene lookup returns CDR1 MNHEY and CDR2 SVGAGI. The sequence was obtained from a man aged 18 to 35 in good health. Some clones in this sample may be carry-over from other donors' samples. Source material: naive CD4+ T cells from PBMCs. The subset was: CD45RA+ positively selected. The chain joins TRBV6-5 to TRBJ1-5; weak D call: TRBD1 (6 bases). CDR3 loop: CASSHRDTLGPQHF. The CDR3, as DNA: TGTGCCAGCAGCCACCGGGACACTCTAGGGCCCCAGCATTTT.